This T cell receptor beta chain is drawn from a study of T cell repertoires in cytomegalovirus infection (dated by TCRdb to about 2019). With regard to the full study: Donor HLA type was relevant to the analysis, because carriage of CMV infection together with the matching HLA type was indicated by public TCR beta signatures. The research as a whole found: In both this cohort and an independent roughly 350-donor cohort, the cumulative frequency of public TCR beta family members distinguished carriers of CMV infection plus the relevant HLA type. The ex vivo response was dominated by HLA-C-restricted CMV-specific TCR beta clonotypes, and the single most frequent clonotype in two of eight donors was supplied by these HLA-C-restricted clonotypes.

As regards this clonotype: What antigen it recognizes has not been identified. One base away there is no much larger clone; base qualities are not given.

Counted from cysteine to phenylalanine, this CDR3 has 15 amino acids. The read is trimmed to its CDR3 DNA, 45 bases read in frame from base 1. CDR1 and CDR2, per the germline V gene (reference sequence), are LNHDA and SQIVND. V drops 3 bases and J drops 5 bases, leaving 17 bases in between. Instrument used: Illumina HiSeq 1500. TCRdb itself trimmed the public reads at Q25 with fastp, ran MiXCR and retained productive beta chains. Under each unique CDR3 protein, matching rows form one entry showing the most common genes and DNA. The sample table records 560,000 or so distinct CDR3 sequences; more than 15% of these occur just once. The leading ten clones occupy roughly 25% of the sample.

The sample comprised CD8+ T cells from PBMCs. The sequence is built from TRBV19 and TRBJ2-7; the D gene lacks a confident call. The clonotype originates from a human donor in good health (CMV status not recorded). Some clones in this sample may be carry-over from other donors' samples. The sequenced DNA: TGTGCCAGTAGTATCCCTGGATATAAGGTCGACGAGCAGTACTTC. It translates as CASSIPGYKVDEQYF.